These T cell receptor beta chains were read from a single sample in a study of blood T cell repertoires in COVID-19. Clones were read by immunoSEQ multiplex PCR, and TCRdb kept only the in-frame ones, dropping some. The sample lists under 200,000 clones; 80% were seen once. Sequencing was performed on peripheral blood. The receptors were sampled from a man aged 55-75 years with acute or convalescent COVID-19. Each CDR3 is given with its conserved first and last residue. D genes are given only for firm matches. The size of a clone is reported for some rows only, either as once, few or many, or as a class for expanded clones.

V gene: TRBV10-3; clone size: few; J gene: TRBJ1-4; D gene: TRBD1; CDR3 protein: CAISDQKDRGSAKLFF; CDR3 DNA: TGTGCCATCAGTGATCAAAAAGACAGGGGGTCGGCAAAACTGTTTTTT
V gene: TRBV3-1/TRBV3-2; clone size: .; J gene: TRBJ2-4; D gene: TRBD2; CDR3 protein: CASSHLGTSGIQRALAKNIQYF; CDR3 DNA: TGTGCCAGCAGTCATTTGGGGACTAGCGGGATCCAGAGGGCCCTAGCCAAAAACATTCAGTACTTC
V gene: TRBV20-1; clone size: .; J gene: TRBJ1-1; D gene: .; CDR3 protein: CSASQGSTEAFF; CDR3 DNA: TGCAGTGCTAGTCAGGGTAGCACTGAAGCTTTCTTT
V gene: TRBV6-6; clone size: once; J gene: TRBJ1-4; D gene: .; CDR3 protein: CASTGENEKLFF; CDR3 DNA: TGTGCCAGCACGGGGGAAAATGAAAAACTGTTTTTT
V gene: TRBV19; clone size: .; J gene: TRBJ1-5; D gene: .; CDR3 protein: CASSIGVGGNQPQHF; CDR3 DNA: TGTGCCAGTAGTATTGGCGTGGGGGGAAATCAGCCCCAGCATTTT
V gene: TRBV6-6; clone size: .; J gene: TRBJ2-7; D gene: TRBD1; CDR3 protein: CASGTGVSYEQYF; CDR3 DNA: TGTGCCAGTGGGACAGGGGTCTCCTACGAGCAGTACTTC
V gene: TRBV7-6; clone size: .; J gene: TRBJ2-1; D gene: .; CDR3 protein: CASSLEWREGVWEQFF; CDR3 DNA: TGTGCCAGCAGCTTAGAGTGGCGGGAAGGGGTCTGGGAGCAGTTCTTC
V gene: TRBV28; clone size: .; J gene: TRBJ1-5; D gene: TRBD1; CDR3 protein: CASSSLIQGAHQPQHF; CDR3 DNA: TGTGCCAGCAGTTCCCTAATACAGGGGGCGCATCAGCCCCAGCATTTT
V gene: TRBV18; clone size: .; J gene: TRBJ1-5; D gene: .; CDR3 protein: CASSAAGSNQPQHF; CDR3 DNA: TGTGCCAGCTCGGCCGCAGGGAGCAATCAGCCCCAGCATTTT
V gene: TRBV7-3; clone size: .; J gene: TRBJ2-3; D gene: .; CDR3 protein: CASSSDYSDTQYF; CDR3 DNA: TGTGCCAGCAGCTCGGACTATTCAGATACGCAGTATTTT
V gene: TRBV14; clone size: .; J gene: TRBJ2-6; D gene: .; CDR3 protein: CASSHEVPAHSGANVLTF; CDR3 DNA: TGTGCCAGCAGCCACGAGGTCCCAGCACACTCTGGGGCCAACGTCCTGACTTTC
V gene: TRBV6-5; clone size: .; J gene: TRBJ1-1; D gene: .; CDR3 protein: CASSPRTGLSEAFF; CDR3 DNA: TGTGCCAGCAGTCCCCGGACGGGACTATCTGAAGCTTTCTTT
V gene: TRBV7-6; clone size: .; J gene: TRBJ1-1; D gene: .; CDR3 protein: CASSPIQGYTEAFF; CDR3 DNA: TGTGCCAGCAGCCCGATACAGGGTTACACTGAAGCTTTCTTT
V gene: TRBV6-5; clone size: .; J gene: TRBJ2-1; D gene: TRBD2; CDR3 protein: CASSYQTSGAYNEQFF; CDR3 DNA: TGTGCCAGCAGTTACCAGACTAGCGGGGCATACAATGAGCAGTTCTTC
V gene: TRBV19; clone size: .; J gene: TRBJ2-6; D gene: .; CDR3 protein: CASSISSEGAVGGANVLTF; CDR3 DNA: TGTGCCAGTAGTATCAGTTCGGAGGGGGCGGTAGGTGGGGCCAACGTCCTGACTTTC
V gene: TRBV21-1; clone size: .; J gene: TRBJ2-2; D gene: .; CDR3 protein: CASSKGPPGLATNTGELFF; CDR3 DNA: TGTGCCAGCAGCAAAGGGCCTCCGGGACTAGCGACTAACACCGGGGAGCTGTTTTTT
V gene: TRBV7-6; clone size: .; J gene: TRBJ2-3; D gene: TRBD2; CDR3 protein: CASSLRSGSFSDTQYF; CDR3 DNA: TGTGCCAGCAGCTTAAGAAGCGGGAGTTTTTCAGATACGCAGTATTTT
V gene: TRBV6-6; clone size: .; J gene: TRBJ1-5; D gene: .; CDR3 protein: CASSYSGDNQPQHF; CDR3 DNA: TGTGCCAGCAGTTACTCAGGAGACAATCAGCCCCAGCATTTT
V gene: TRBV7-8; clone size: .; J gene: TRBJ2-1; D gene: .; CDR3 protein: CASSHPRVGQFF; CDR3 DNA: TGTGCCAGCAGCCACCCCCGGGTCGGGCAGTTCTTC
V gene: TRBV2; clone size: .; J gene: TRBJ1-6; D gene: .; CDR3 protein: CASNPGSYNSPLHF; CDR3 DNA: TGTGCCAGCAATCCGGGCTCCTATAATTCACCCCTCCACTTT
V gene: TRBV4-3; clone size: .; J gene: TRBJ2-3; D gene: .; CDR3 protein: CASSQVTSGADTQYF; CDR3 DNA: TGCGCCAGCAGCCAAGTTACTAGTGGGGCAGATACGCAGTATTTT
V gene: TRBV9; clone size: .; J gene: TRBJ2-7; D gene: .; CDR3 protein: CASSTNPGDPSYEQYF; CDR3 DNA: TGTGCCAGCAGCACCAATCCGGGGGACCCTTCCTACGAGCAGTACTTC
V gene: TRBV3-1/TRBV3-2; clone size: few; J gene: TRBJ2-1; D gene: TRBD2; CDR3 protein: CASSQELAGGPVF; CDR3 DNA: TGTGCCAGCAGCCAGGAACTAGCGGGAGGGCCGGTCTTC
V gene: TRBV6-2/TRBV6-3; clone size: once; J gene: TRBJ2-2; D gene: TRBD1; CDR3 protein: CASSLQPGQGNTGELFF; CDR3 DNA: TGTGCCAGCAGTTTACAACCGGGACAGGGTAACACCGGGGAGCTGTTTTTT
V gene: TRBV10-3; clone size: .; J gene: TRBJ2-7; D gene: TRBD2; CDR3 protein: CAISDIEPAGGGTRYEQYF; CDR3 DNA: TGTGCCATCAGTGATATAGAGCCAGCGGGAGGGGGGACGAGGTACGAGCAGTACTTC
V gene: TRBV6-5; clone size: .; J gene: TRBJ1-1; D gene: .; CDR3 protein: CASKLSTGNTEAFF; CDR3 DNA: TGTGCCAGCAAACTGTCCACAGGAAACACTGAAGCTTTCTTT
V gene: TRBV19; clone size: .; J gene: TRBJ1-4; D gene: .; CDR3 protein: CASTSGAKEEKLFF; CDR3 DNA: TGTGCCAGTACTTCAGGGGCGAAAGAAGAAAAACTGTTTTTT
V gene: TRBV7-9; clone size: .; J gene: TRBJ2-1; D gene: TRBD2; CDR3 protein: CASSFLAGGFYNEQFF; CDR3 DNA: TGTGCCAGCAGCTTCCTAGCGGGAGGGTTCTACAATGAGCAGTTCTTC
V gene: TRBV6-6; clone size: .; J gene: TRBJ1-2; D gene: .; CDR3 protein: CASSPGSANYGYTF; CDR3 DNA: TGTGCCAGCTCCCCTGGCAGCGCTAACTATGGCTACACCTTC
V gene: TRBV9; clone size: .; J gene: TRBJ1-6; D gene: .; CDR3 protein: CASSPDRISPLHF; CDR3 DNA: TGTGCCAGCAGCCCTGACAGGATTTCACCCCTCCACTTT
V gene: TRBV4-1; clone size: .; J gene: TRBJ2-4; D gene: TRBD2; CDR3 protein: CASSLDPASGTKNIQYF; CDR3 DNA: TGCGCCAGCAGCCTCGATCCGGCTAGCGGAACCAAAAACATTCAGTACTTC
V gene: TRBV6-5; clone size: .; J gene: TRBJ2-7; D gene: .; CDR3 protein: CASSRNGNYEQYF; CDR3 DNA: TGTGCCAGCAGCAGAAACGGGAACTACGAGCAGTACTTC
V gene: TRBV7-9; clone size: .; J gene: TRBJ2-5; D gene: TRBD1; CDR3 protein: CASSTRQGRFPQETQYF; CDR3 DNA: TGTGCCAGCAGCACCAGACAGGGGCGCTTCCCGCAAGAGACCCAGTACTTC
V gene: TRBV7-2; clone size: .; J gene: TRBJ1-1; D gene: TRBD1; CDR3 protein: CASSYGGQGTEAFF; CDR3 DNA: TGTGCCAGCAGCTACGGCGGACAGGGGACTGAAGCTTTCTTT
V gene: TRBV6-1; clone size: .; J gene: TRBJ2-1; D gene: .; CDR3 protein: CASSDPHEVHNEQFF; CDR3 DNA: TGTGCCAGCAGTGACCCACATGAAGTACACAATGAGCAGTTCTTC
V gene: TRBV29-1; clone size: few; J gene: TRBJ2-1; D gene: TRBD2; CDR3 protein: CSVATLAASYNEQFF; CDR3 DNA: TGCAGCGTCGCTACACTAGCGGCCTCCTACAATGAGCAGTTCTTC
V gene: TRBV5-4; clone size: .; J gene: TRBJ1-4; D gene: .; CDR3 protein: CASSLDATNEKLFF; CDR3 DNA: TGTGCCAGCAGCCTAGATGCAACTAATGAAAAACTGTTTTTT
V gene: TRBV2; clone size: .; J gene: TRBJ1-5; D gene: .; CDR3 protein: CASSPLGEWPQHF; CDR3 DNA: TGTGCCAGCAGTCCACTGGGAGAGTGGCCCCAGCATTTT
V gene: TRBV5-6; clone size: .; J gene: TRBJ1-2; D gene: .; CDR3 protein: CASSSILSSYGYTF; CDR3 DNA: TGTGCCAGCAGCTCTATCCTTAGTAGCTATGGCTACACCTTC
V gene: TRBV6-5; clone size: .; J gene: TRBJ1-5; D gene: TRBD1; CDR3 protein: CASSKDRGQPQHF; CDR3 DNA: TGTGCCAGCAGTAAGGACAGGGGCCAGCCCCAGCATTTT